Following are 17 T cell receptor beta chains from one sample sequenced in a study of blood T cell repertoires in COVID-19 (dated by TCRdb to 2018 to 2021). Library method: the immunoSEQ multiplex PCR assay. TCRdb limited this immuneACCESS table to in-frame rearrangements with V and J called. A share of clones is missing; checked studies link under half to unresolved V genes, and the rest is unexplained. This sample lists 250,000 to 350,000 clones; roughly 87% were detected once. The top ten hold about 2% of the sample. Sequences were obtained from peripheral blood. These receptors were collected from a woman in her forties or fifties who had recovered from COVID-19.

This chain uses TRBV7-3 with TRBJ2-5; 8 bases are a match to TRBD1. Losses at the gene ends were 2 bases for V and 5 bases for J; bases not matched to a gene: 7. The CDR3 consists of 15 residues. Germline CDR1 reads SGHTA; CDR2 reads FQGTGA. CDR3 DNA sequence: TGTGCCAGCAGCTTATCTCCAGGGGGCTTGGAGACCCAGTACTTC. Residues: CASSLSPGGLETQYF. The full variable domain, its missing parts supplied by reference TRBV7-3 and TRBJ2-5, is GAGVSQTPSNKVTEKGKYVELRCDPISGHTALYWYRQSLGQGPEFLIYFQGTGAADDSGLPNDRFFAVRPEGSVSTLKIQRTERGDSAVYLCASSLSPGGLETQYFGPGTRLLVL.

The chain uses TRBV25-1 and TRBJ2-2; D possibly corresponds to TRBD2 (5 bases). Germline V CDR1 and CDR2: MGHDK, SYGVNS. The CDR3 is 14 residues long. V lost 1 base, J lost 3 bases, and 6 bases lay in between. Here the CDR3 reads CASSEWGDTGELFF. In DNA form, the CDR3 reads TGTGCCAGCAGTGAATGGGGAGACACCGGGGAGCTGTTTTTT.

Notes on this clone: This may be a read error, as it is one base from a much larger clone. Other DNA variants within this sample encode the same CDR3. The V call is TRBV6-5, the J call TRBJ1-5, with TRBD1 as a possible D gene (6 bases). V lost 6 bases and J 0 bases, leaving 9 bases between the germline ends. This CDR3 has 14 residues. CDR1 and CDR2 from the germline V gene are MNHEY and SVGAGI. CDR3 region: CASSSGDSNQPQHF. The CDR3 nucleotides are TGTGCCAGCAGCTCAGGGGATAGCAATCAGCCCCAGCATTTT.

The chain joins TRBV24-1 to TRBJ2-1, with unresolved D. V was pared by 7 bases and J by 7 bases, with 7 bases between. Germline lookup yields CDR1 KGHDR and CDR2 SFDVKD. The length of the CDR3 is 11 residues. CDR3 region: CATSRANEQFF. The CDR3 DNA sequence: TGTGCCACCAGCCGAGCGAATGAGCAGTTCTTC.

This clone was seen only once. The V gene is TRBV28, the J gene TRBJ1-2; D gene ambiguous. This CDR3 has 13 amino acids. Trimming shortened V by 4 bases and J by 8 bases, and 14 bases separated the two germline ends. Per germline, CDR1 MDHEN and CDR2 SYDVKM. CDR3 DNA sequence: TGTGCCAGCAGTTCCCGGTTCAGGTTGGGCTACACCTTC. It translates to CASSSRFRLGYTF.

The chain combines TRBV14 with TRBJ2-7, with D uncertain. With 4 bases removed from V and 2 bases from J, the gap between germline ends came to 9 bases. Germline assignment: CDR1 SGHDN and CDR2 FVKESK. The CDR3 sequence is 13 residues long. The CDR3 nucleotides read TGTGCCAGCAGCCGGCAAAGTCCCTACGAGCAGTACTTC. Encoded protein: CASSRQSPYEQYF.

The chain employs TRBV6-6 and TRBJ1-1; TRBD1 agrees at 9 bases. The CDR3 length is 16 residues. V lost 8 bases, J lost 6 bases, and 16 bases stayed unmatched. Germline loops: CDR1 MNHNY, CDR2 SVGAGI (reference sequence). DNA of the CDR3: TGTGCCAGCCTCGGGGACAGGGAAGTGAGAGAGCCTGAAGCTTTCTTT. As protein: CASLGDREVREPEAFF.

V is TRBV23-1 and J is TRBJ1-3; possible D gene TRBD1, 6 bases. TRBV23-1 is an open reading frame, and its role is uncertain. This CDR3 has 17 amino acids. V was shortened by 2 bases and J by 2 bases, with 16 bases between the two germline ends. CDR3 amino acids: CASSQKTGLGAGNTIYF. The DNA for the CDR3 is TGCGCCAGCAGTCAAAAAACAGGGTTGGGGGCTGGAAACACCATATATTTT.

The J gene is TRBJ1-4, the V gene TRBV10-3, with 7 positions matching TRBD1. V lost 5 bases to trimming and J lost 7 bases; unmatched junction nucleotides: 13. The CDR3 is made up of 16 amino acids. Germline V lookup: CDR1 ENHRY, CDR2 SYGVKD. CDR3 loop: CAISPRETGSGEKLFF. In DNA, the CDR3 is TGTGCCATCAGTCCTCGCGAGACAGGGTCTGGTGAAAAACTGTTTTTT.

The chain couples TRBV7-2 to TRBJ2-1, with a weak D call TRBD1 (7 bases). The CDR3 is 15 amino acids. V dropped 3 bases and J dropped 4 bases, with 13 bases sitting between them. Per germline, CDR1 SGHTA and CDR2 FQGNSA. This chain's CDR3 is CASSFSQGGYNEQFF. The DNA for the CDR3 is TGTGCCAGCAGCTTTTCCCAGGGGGGTTACAATGAGCAGTTCTTC.

The V and J genes are TRBV19 and TRBJ1-5, with no clear D. The length of the CDR3 is 12 residues. V dropped 5 bases and J dropped 4 bases, with 6 bases sitting between them. Germline V gene data show CDR1 as LNHDA and CDR2 as SQIVND (reference sequence). The CDR3 DNA is TGTGCCAGTAGTTTCATTAATCAGCCCCAGCATTTT. As protein: CASSFINQPQHF.

The J gene is TRBJ2-7, the V gene TRBV10-1; 8 bases fit TRBD1. This CDR3 has 12 amino acids. The V and J ends lost 6 bases and 6 bases, in that order; junction bases with no gene match: 4. Germline lookup yields CDR1 WNHNN and CDR2 SYGVQD (reference sequence). In DNA, the CDR3 is TGCGCCAGCAGATGCGGACAGGGCGAGCAGTACTTC. Encoded protein: CASRCGQGEQYF.

The genes are TRBV11-2 and TRBJ2-7; D unresolved. Trimming took off 1 base at V and 6 bases at J, with 4 bases between the two ends. Germline-derived CDR1 and CDR2 are SGHAT and FQNNGV. The CDR3 length is 11 residues. The CDR3 reads CASSLGPEQYF. The CDR3 DNA reads TGTGCCAGCAGCTTAGGGCCCGAGCAGTACTTC.

The chain couples TRBV5-4 to TRBJ2-3; the match to TRBD2 covers 11 bases. Germline CDR1 SGHNT, CDR2 YYREEE (reference sequence). J lost 1 base, V lost 0 bases, and 7 bases had no gene match. This CDR3 contains 18 residues. The CDR3 DNA sequence: TGTGCCAGCAGCTTGGGAGCTAGCGGGGGGCGCGGCACAGATACGCAGTATTTT. As protein: CASSLGASGGRGTDTQYF.

The V gene is TRBV28, the J gene TRBJ1-5, with D perhaps matching TRBD1 (5 bases). Germline values: CDR1 MDHEN, CDR2 SYDVKM. Trimming took 5 bases from V and 1 from J, leaving 21 bases between them. The CDR3 spans 18 residues. In DNA, the CDR3 is TGTGCCAGCAGTCCTGGCCTGGAGGGAAGGGGAAGCAATCAGCCCCAGCATTTT. Translation: CASSPGLEGRGSNQPQHF.

The chain has TRBV7-2 and TRBJ2-7; 7 bases match TRBD1. The germline V gene encodes CDR1 SGHTA and CDR2 FQGNSA. V shed 6 bases, J shed 3 bases, and the junction held 8 bases outside the gene matches. This CDR3 is 14 amino acids long. For the CDR3, the DNA is TGTGCCAGCAGTCACGACAGGGACGGCTACGAGCAGTACTTC. Encoded protein: CASSHDRDGYEQYF.

The chain is built from TRBV21-1 and TRBJ1-5. TRBV21-1 is described as a pseudogene. This CDR3 region has 14 residues. CDR3 sequence (DNA): TGTGCCAGCAGCAAAGAAGGAGGGGATCAGCCCCAGCATTTT. Amino acids: CASSKEGGDQPQHF.